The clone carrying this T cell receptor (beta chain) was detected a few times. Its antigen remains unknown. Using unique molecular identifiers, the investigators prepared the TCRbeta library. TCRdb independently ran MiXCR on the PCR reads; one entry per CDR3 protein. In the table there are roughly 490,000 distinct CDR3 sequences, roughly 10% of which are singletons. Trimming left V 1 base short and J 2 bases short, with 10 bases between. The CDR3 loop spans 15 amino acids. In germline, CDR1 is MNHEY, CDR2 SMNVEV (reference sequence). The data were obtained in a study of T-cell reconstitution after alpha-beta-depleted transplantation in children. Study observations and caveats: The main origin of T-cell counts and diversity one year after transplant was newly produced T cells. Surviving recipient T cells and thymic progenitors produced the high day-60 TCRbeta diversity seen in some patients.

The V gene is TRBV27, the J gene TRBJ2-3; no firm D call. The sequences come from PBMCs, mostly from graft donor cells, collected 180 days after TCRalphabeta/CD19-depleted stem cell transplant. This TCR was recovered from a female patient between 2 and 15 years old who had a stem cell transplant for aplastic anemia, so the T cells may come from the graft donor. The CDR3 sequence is CASSLFRNPTDTQYF. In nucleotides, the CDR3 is TGTGCCAGCAGTTTATTCAGGAACCCCACAGATACGCAGTATTTT.